A selection of T cell receptor beta chains follows, all from one sample in a study of cytomegalovirus exposure and HLA in healthy donors. Profiled with immunoSEQ multiplex PCR; TCRdb holds only in-frame clones, not every one. The profile covers over 200,000 clones, with over 65% appearing a single time and over 1% taken by the ten largest. Material: PBMCs. All receptors come from a human donor in good health. The CDR3 runs from the conserved cysteine through the conserved F or W. A D gene is named only where the DNA matches it firmly. Where a row states a size, it is once, few, many or the class of an expanded clone; other rows omit it.

j_call: TRBJ2-5; clone_size: once; d_call: NA; v_call: TRBV10-2; cdr3_nt: TGCGCCAGCAGCCCCAGGGGGGTAGTCGAGACCCAGTACTTC; cdr3_aa: CASSPRGVVETQYF
j_call: TRBJ2-3; clone_size: NA; d_call: TRBD2; v_call: TRBV7-9; cdr3_nt: TGTGCCAGCAGTTTAGCGGGAGGAACACATTTT; cdr3_aa: CASSLAGGTHF
j_call: TRBJ1-1; clone_size: few; d_call: NA; v_call: TRBV18; cdr3_nt: TGTGCCAGCTCACCAGGGGCGAACACTGAAGCTTTCTTT; cdr3_aa: CASSPGANTEAFF
j_call: TRBJ1-4; clone_size: NA; d_call: NA; v_call: TRBV7-9; cdr3_nt: TGTGCCAGCAGCGTGGGGCACGTCGATGAAAAACTGTTTTTT; cdr3_aa: CASSVGHVDEKLFF
j_call: TRBJ2-1; clone_size: few; d_call: TRBD2; v_call: TRBV4-3; cdr3_nt: TGCGCCAGCAGCCAAATAGCGGGAGGTTACAATGAGCAGTTCTTC; cdr3_aa: CASSQIAGGYNEQFF
j_call: TRBJ2-5; clone_size: NA; d_call: NA; v_call: TRBV10-3; cdr3_nt: TGTGCCATCAGCGTACTAGCCCAAGAGACCCAGTACTTC; cdr3_aa: CAISVLAQETQYF
j_call: TRBJ2-7; clone_size: NA; d_call: TRBD2; v_call: TRBV13; cdr3_nt: TGTGCCAGCAGCTTTAGCGGGAGCCCCTCCTACGAGCAGTACTTC; cdr3_aa: CASSFSGSPSYEQYF
j_call: TRBJ1-4; clone_size: NA; d_call: TRBD1; v_call: TRBV28; cdr3_nt: TGTGCCAGCAGCCTCGAAGGGGGCACTAATGAAAAACTGTTTTTT; cdr3_aa: CASSLEGGTNEKLFF
j_call: TRBJ2-1; clone_size: NA; d_call: NA; v_call: TRBV5-1; cdr3_nt: TGCGCCAGCGTGCCGGAAGGGGCGAATGAGCAGTTCTTC; cdr3_aa: CASVPEGANEQFF
j_call: TRBJ2-1; clone_size: few; d_call: TRBD2; v_call: TRBV6-6; cdr3_nt: TGTGCCAGCAGAGGACTAGCGGGATCTTACAATGAGCAGTTCTTC; cdr3_aa: CASRGLAGSYNEQFF
j_call: TRBJ2-7; clone_size: NA; d_call: NA; v_call: TRBV5-6; cdr3_nt: TGTGCCAGCAGCGTGATGGGGGGAGAAAGCGAGCAGTACTTC; cdr3_aa: CASSVMGGESEQYF
j_call: TRBJ1-2; clone_size: once; d_call: NA; v_call: TRBV27; cdr3_nt: TGTGCCAGCAGCACCTTCGTTGGGCAGAACTCCTATGGCTACACCTTC; cdr3_aa: CASSTFVGQNSYGYTF
j_call: TRBJ2-2; clone_size: NA; d_call: TRBD2; v_call: TRBV15; cdr3_nt: TGTGCCACCAGCAGGAATCCCAGGGAGACGGGAGGATATTCAGGGGAGCTGTTTTTT; cdr3_aa: CATSRNPRETGGYSGELFF
j_call: TRBJ2-2; clone_size: NA; d_call: NA; v_call: TRBV7-2; cdr3_nt: TGTGCCAGCAGCTTCTTCAAGCAGAACACCGGGGAGCTGTTTTTT; cdr3_aa: CASSFFKQNTGELFF
j_call: TRBJ2-7; clone_size: NA; d_call: TRBD1; v_call: TRBV12-5; cdr3_nt: TGTGCTAGCGCGATTTCGGGACAGGGCTACGAGCAGTACTTC; cdr3_aa: CASAISGQGYEQYF
j_call: TRBJ1-4; clone_size: NA; d_call: NA; v_call: TRBV27; cdr3_nt: TGTGCCAGCAGTTTCAGGGAAAATGAAAAACTGTTTTTT; cdr3_aa: CASSFRENEKLFF
j_call: TRBJ1-3; clone_size: NA; d_call: NA; v_call: TRBV25-1; cdr3_nt: TGTGCCAGCAGTGAATCGCGGGGGGTCCGTGGAAACACCATATATTTT; cdr3_aa: CASSESRGVRGNTIYF
j_call: TRBJ1-1; clone_size: NA; d_call: NA; v_call: TRBV6-6; cdr3_nt: TGTGCCAGCAGTCCTAACGCTTTCTTT; cdr3_aa: CASSPNAFF
j_call: TRBJ2-1; clone_size: NA; d_call: TRBD2; v_call: TRBV12-5; cdr3_nt: TGTGCTAGTGGTTTGGCTAGCGGGAGCTCCTACAATGAGCAGTTCTTC; cdr3_aa: CASGLASGSSYNEQFF
j_call: TRBJ2-7; clone_size: NA; d_call: NA; v_call: TRBV11-3; cdr3_nt: TGTGCCAGCAGCTTAGAGGCCGGGTCTGGGGAGCAGTACTTC; cdr3_aa: CASSLEAGSGEQYF
j_call: TRBJ2-1; clone_size: NA; d_call: TRBD1; v_call: TRBV6-5; cdr3_nt: TGTGCCAGCAGGCGCAGGGGGCTGAACAATGAGCAGTTCTTC; cdr3_aa: CASRRRGLNNEQFF
j_call: TRBJ2-2; clone_size: NA; d_call: NA; v_call: TRBV5-4; cdr3_nt: TGTGCCAGCAGCTTGGGGAGCGGTCCGAACACCGGGGAGCTGTTTTTT; cdr3_aa: CASSLGSGPNTGELFF
j_call: TRBJ2-7; clone_size: NA; d_call: TRBD1; v_call: TRBV19; cdr3_nt: TGTGCCAGTAGTGGGAGACAGGGGGTCTACGAGCAGTACTTC; cdr3_aa: CASSGRQGVYEQYF
j_call: TRBJ1-4; clone_size: NA; d_call: TRBD1; v_call: TRBV19; cdr3_nt: TGTGCCAGTAGTCCTGGAGGGCGACAGGGGACTAATGAAAAACTGTTTTTT; cdr3_aa: CASSPGGRQGTNEKLFF
j_call: TRBJ2-3; clone_size: few; d_call: TRBD2; v_call: TRBV7-8; cdr3_nt: TGTGCCAGCATCGCGGGAGGTCCCACAACGGGTACGCAGTATTTT; cdr3_aa: CASIAGGPTTGTQYF
j_call: TRBJ2-1; clone_size: NA; d_call: TRBD2; v_call: TRBV6-5; cdr3_nt: TGTGCCAGCAGGGAAACTAGCGGGACCTACAATGAGCAGTTCTTC; cdr3_aa: CASRETSGTYNEQFF
j_call: TRBJ1-1; clone_size: NA; d_call: TRBD1; v_call: TRBV15; cdr3_nt: TGTGCCACCAGCAGAGGGAAGGGGACAGGGATGGGCACTGAAGCTTTCTTT; cdr3_aa: CATSRGKGTGMGTEAFF
j_call: TRBJ2-7; clone_size: NA; d_call: TRBD2; v_call: TRBV29-1; cdr3_nt: TGCAGCGTGACAAAACCACTAGCGGCCAACTCCTACGAGCAGTACTTC; cdr3_aa: CSVTKPLAANSYEQYF
j_call: TRBJ1-5; clone_size: NA; d_call: TRBD1; v_call: TRBV6-5; cdr3_nt: TGTGCCAGCACACCGGACAGGGTTGATCAGCCCCAGCATTTT; cdr3_aa: CASTPDRVDQPQHF
j_call: TRBJ2-7; clone_size: NA; d_call: TRBD1; v_call: TRBV18; cdr3_nt: TGTGCCAGCTCACGGGGGACAGGGGGTGCCTACGAGCAGTACTTC; cdr3_aa: CASSRGTGGAYEQYF
j_call: TRBJ1-5; clone_size: NA; d_call: TRBD1; v_call: TRBV28; cdr3_nt: TGTGCCAGCAGTACGCTCAGGGGGCTGAGCAATCAGCCCCAGCATTTT; cdr3_aa: CASSTLRGLSNQPQHF
j_call: TRBJ2-3; clone_size: NA; d_call: NA; v_call: TRBV11-2; cdr3_nt: TGTGCCAGCAGCCTGCTGAGGACTGGTAAAAAGGGAGATACGCAGTATTTT; cdr3_aa: CASSLLRTGKKGDTQYF
j_call: TRBJ2-7; clone_size: NA; d_call: TRBD2; v_call: TRBV29-1; cdr3_nt: TGCAGCGTTGAAATCCTCGAGACTAGCGGACGCTACGAGCAGTACTTC; cdr3_aa: CSVEILETSGRYEQYF
j_call: TRBJ2-3; clone_size: NA; d_call: NA; v_call: TRBV11-3; cdr3_nt: TGTGCCAGCAGCTTACCAGGGGTATATACGCAGTATTTT; cdr3_aa: CASSLPGVYTQYF
j_call: TRBJ2-1; clone_size: NA; d_call: TRBD1; v_call: TRBV7-3; cdr3_nt: TGTGCCAGCAGCTTACAGGGGGCAGACTACAATGAGCAGTTCTTC; cdr3_aa: CASSLQGADYNEQFF
j_call: TRBJ2-7; clone_size: once; d_call: TRBD2; v_call: TRBV6-1; cdr3_nt: TGTGCCAGCAGTGAGGATAGACTAGCGGGAGTTGGCGAGCAGTACTTC; cdr3_aa: CASSEDRLAGVGEQYF
j_call: TRBJ1-5; clone_size: NA; d_call: TRBD1; v_call: TRBV19; cdr3_nt: TGTGCCAGTAGTCTAATCCCACCGGGACAGGGTCAGCCCCAGCATTTT; cdr3_aa: CASSLIPPGQGQPQHF
j_call: TRBJ2-7; clone_size: NA; d_call: TRBD2; v_call: TRBV7-9; cdr3_nt: TGTGCCAGCAGCTTAGCGGGAGGGCGAGACGAGCAGTACTTC; cdr3_aa: CASSLAGGRDEQYF
j_call: TRBJ2-3; clone_size: NA; d_call: TRBD2; v_call: TRBV4-1; cdr3_nt: TGCGCCAGCAGCCAGGTAACTAGCGGGACCAGCACAGATACGCAGTATTTT; cdr3_aa: CASSQVTSGTSTDTQYF
j_call: TRBJ2-1; clone_size: NA; d_call: TRBD2; v_call: TRBV5-1; cdr3_nt: TGCGCCAGCAGCAACCTCGGCGGGAGCTCCTACAATGAGCAGTTCTTC; cdr3_aa: CASSNLGGSSYNEQFF
j_call: TRBJ2-2; clone_size: NA; d_call: NA; v_call: TRBV14; cdr3_nt: TGTGCCAGCAGCCCCTCCTTCAGTACCGGGGAGCTGTTTTTT; cdr3_aa: CASSPSFSTGELFF
j_call: TRBJ2-7; clone_size: NA; d_call: TRBD2; v_call: TRBV5-1; cdr3_nt: TGCGCCAGCAGGCCTAGCGGAGGGATGTTCTACGAGCAGTACTTC; cdr3_aa: CASRPSGGMFYEQYF
j_call: TRBJ2-3; clone_size: once; d_call: NA; v_call: TRBV4-3; cdr3_nt: TGCGCCAGCAGCCAAGCGGGAGATACAGATACGCAGTATTTT; cdr3_aa: CASSQAGDTDTQYF
j_call: TRBJ1-5; clone_size: NA; d_call: TRBD1; v_call: TRBV28; cdr3_nt: TGTGCCAGCAGCACAGGACAGGGCAGCCATCAGCCCCAGCATTTT; cdr3_aa: CASSTGQGSHQPQHF
j_call: TRBJ1-2; clone_size: NA; d_call: NA; v_call: TRBV6-1; cdr3_nt: TGTGCCAGCAGGTTTTCACAGGTTTCCTATGGCTACACCTTC; cdr3_aa: CASRFSQVSYGYTF
j_call: TRBJ1-1; clone_size: NA; d_call: TRBD1; v_call: TRBV7-9; cdr3_nt: TGTGCCAGCAGGGCACAGGGGGTACAGGGGAACACTGAAGCTTTCTTT; cdr3_aa: CASRAQGVQGNTEAFF
j_call: TRBJ2-2; clone_size: NA; d_call: NA; v_call: TRBV7-8; cdr3_nt: TGTGCCAGCAGCCCCCACGGCGGGACGAACACCGGGGAGCTGTTTTTT; cdr3_aa: CASSPHGGTNTGELFF
j_call: TRBJ2-7; clone_size: NA; d_call: TRBD2; v_call: TRBV9; cdr3_nt: TGTGCCAGCAGCATTGGACTAGCGGGCAGCCCCCGCGAGCAGTACTTC; cdr3_aa: CASSIGLAGSPREQYF
j_call: TRBJ1-5; clone_size: NA; d_call: NA; v_call: TRBV4-3; cdr3_nt: TGCGCCAGCAGCCCTTCTGCAGGGTACAGCAATCAGCCCCAGCATTTT; cdr3_aa: CASSPSAGYSNQPQHF
j_call: TRBJ2-1; clone_size: NA; d_call: NA; v_call: TRBV15; cdr3_nt: TGTGCCACCAGCAGAGATGGCCCCCTCAATGAGCAGTTCTTC; cdr3_aa: CATSRDGPLNEQFF
j_call: TRBJ2-4; clone_size: NA; d_call: TRBD1; v_call: TRBV11-1; cdr3_nt: TGTGCCAGCAGCTTGACCGGGACAGGGGGCAAAAACATTCAGTACTTC; cdr3_aa: CASSLTGTGGKNIQYF